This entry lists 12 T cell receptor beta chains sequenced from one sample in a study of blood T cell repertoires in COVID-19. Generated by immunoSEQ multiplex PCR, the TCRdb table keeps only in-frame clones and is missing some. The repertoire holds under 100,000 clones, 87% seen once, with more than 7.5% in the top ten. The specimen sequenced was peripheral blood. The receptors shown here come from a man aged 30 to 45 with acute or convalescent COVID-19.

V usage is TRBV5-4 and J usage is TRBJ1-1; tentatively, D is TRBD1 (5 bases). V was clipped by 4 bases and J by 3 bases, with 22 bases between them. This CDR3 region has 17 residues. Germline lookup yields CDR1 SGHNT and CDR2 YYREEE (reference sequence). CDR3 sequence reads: CASSPTLRQPPDTEAFF. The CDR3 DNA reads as TGTGCCAGCAGCCCTACACTACGACAGCCTCCTGACACTGAAGCTTTCTTT.

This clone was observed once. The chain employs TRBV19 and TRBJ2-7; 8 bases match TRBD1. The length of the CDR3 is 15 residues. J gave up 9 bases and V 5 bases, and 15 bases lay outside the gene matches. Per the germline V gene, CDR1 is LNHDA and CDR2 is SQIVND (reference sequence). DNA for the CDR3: TGTGCCAGTAGTGTCACCGGGACAGGACCTGTTGGGCAGTACTTC. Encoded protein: CASSVTGTGPVGQYF.

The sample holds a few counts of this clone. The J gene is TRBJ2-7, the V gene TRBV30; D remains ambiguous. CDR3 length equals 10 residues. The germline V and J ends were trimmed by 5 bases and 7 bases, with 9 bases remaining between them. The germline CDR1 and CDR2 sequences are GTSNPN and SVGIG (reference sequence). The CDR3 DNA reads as TGTGCCTGGGGTCGGTCTGAGCAGTACTTC. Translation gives CAWGRSEQYF.

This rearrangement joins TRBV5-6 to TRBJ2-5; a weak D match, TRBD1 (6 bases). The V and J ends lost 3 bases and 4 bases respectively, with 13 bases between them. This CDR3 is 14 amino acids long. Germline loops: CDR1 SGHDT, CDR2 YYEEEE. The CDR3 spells CASSSTGFGETQYF. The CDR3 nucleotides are TGTGCCAGCAGCTCAACAGGGTTCGGAGAGACCCAGTACTTC. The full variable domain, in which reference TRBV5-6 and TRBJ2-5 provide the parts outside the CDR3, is DAGVTQSPTHLIKTRGQQVTLRCSPKSGHDTVSWYQQALGQGPQFIFQYYEEEERQRGNFPDRFSGHQFPNYSSELNVNALLLGDSALYLCASSSTGFGETQYFGPGTRLLVL.

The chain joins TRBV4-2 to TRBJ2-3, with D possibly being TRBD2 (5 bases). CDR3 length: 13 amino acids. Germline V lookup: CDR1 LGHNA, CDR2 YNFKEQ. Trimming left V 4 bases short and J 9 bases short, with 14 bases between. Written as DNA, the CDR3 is TGTGCCAGCAGCCCCGCGAGGGCCCAGACGCAGTATTTT. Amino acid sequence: CASSPARAQTQYF.

This chain's CDR3 is CASSLKLLAGGSEQFF. The CDR3 bases are TGTGCCAGCAGCTTGAAGTTACTAGCGGGAGGTAGTGAGCAGTTCTTC. The V call is TRBV5-4, the J call TRBJ2-1; 12 bases map to TRBD2. Germline V CDR1 and CDR2: SGHNT, YYREEE (reference sequence). CDR3 length: 16 residues. V lost 1 base to trimming and J lost 9 bases; unmatched junction nucleotides: 8.

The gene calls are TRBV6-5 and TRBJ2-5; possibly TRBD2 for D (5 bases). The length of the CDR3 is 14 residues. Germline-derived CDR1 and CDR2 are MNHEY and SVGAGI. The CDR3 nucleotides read TGTGCAGGAAGCTTCCGAGGGTTGTGGGAGACCCAGTACTTC. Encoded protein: CAGSFRGLWETQYF.

This CDR3 is CASSRGGYEKLFF. The CDR3 DNA reads as TGTGCCAGCAGCAGAGGAGGATATGAAAAACTGTTTTTT. The chain recombines TRBV9 with TRBJ1-4; D ambiguous. CDR1 and CDR2 (germline): SGDLS, YYNGEE. This CDR3 spans 13 amino acids. V lost 4 bases to trimming and J lost 6 bases, with 10 bases between them. The full variable domain, its missing parts supplied by reference TRBV9 and TRBJ1-4, is DSGVTQTPKHLITATGQRVTLRCSPRSGDLSVYWYQQSLDQGLQFLIQYYNGEERAKGNILERFSAQQFPDLHSELNLSSLELGDSALYFCASSRGGYEKLFFGSGTQLSVL.

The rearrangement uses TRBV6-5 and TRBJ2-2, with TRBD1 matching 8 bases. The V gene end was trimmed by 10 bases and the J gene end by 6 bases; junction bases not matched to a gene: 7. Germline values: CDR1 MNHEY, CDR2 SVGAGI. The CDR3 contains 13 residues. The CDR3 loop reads CAIRQGLAGELFF. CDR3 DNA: TGTGCCATCCGACAGGGGCTGGCCGGGGAGCTGTTTTTT.

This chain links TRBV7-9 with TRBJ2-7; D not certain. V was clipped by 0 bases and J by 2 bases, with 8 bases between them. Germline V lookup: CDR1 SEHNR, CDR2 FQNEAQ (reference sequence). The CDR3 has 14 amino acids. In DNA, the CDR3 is TGTGCCAGCAGCTTAGCCCCTAACCCCTACGAGCAGTACTTC. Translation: CASSLAPNPYEQYF.

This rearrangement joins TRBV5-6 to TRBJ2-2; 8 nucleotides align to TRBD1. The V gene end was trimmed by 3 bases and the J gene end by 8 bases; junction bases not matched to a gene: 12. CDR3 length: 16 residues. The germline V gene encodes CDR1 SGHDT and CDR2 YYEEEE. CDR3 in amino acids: CASSWTGNYPPGELFF. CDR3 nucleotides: TGTGCCAGCAGCTGGACAGGGAACTACCCCCCTGGGGAGCTGTTTTTT.

The CDR3 is CASSLLGQGINQPQHF. The CDR3 coding sequence is TGTGCCAGCAGTTTACTGGGACAGGGCATCAATCAGCCCCAGCATTTT. This sequence joins TRBV28 and TRBJ1-5; 9 bases are a match to TRBD1. Germline CDR1 is MDHEN and CDR2 is SYDVKM. V lost 2 bases, J lost 3 bases, and 5 bases stayed unmatched. The CDR3 spans 16 residues. Full variable domain (missing parts from reference TRBV28 and TRBJ1-5): DVKVTQSSRYLVKRTGEKVFLECVQDMDHENMFWYRQDPGLGLRLIYFSYDVKMKEKGDIPEGYSVSREKKERFSLILESASTNQTSMYLCASSLLGQGINQPQHFGDGTRLSIL.